The following is a T cell receptor (beta chain) sequence with its context. V gave up 1 base and J gave up 0 bases, with 14 bases separating them. In germline, CDR1 is SGHVS, CDR2 FQNEAQ. This CDR3 has 17 residues. Everyone who donated was a healthy Caucasian. This sample was included in a study of identical twins. TCRdb fed the 5' RACE reads into MiXCR, producing one record per CDR3 protein. Altogether about 530,000 distinct CDR3 sequences are present, 20% to 25% being singletons, with the ten largest covering approximately 0.48%. These same data were also listed under a study on yellow fever vaccine responses in identical twins.

Sequencing was carried out using CD4+ T cells sorted from blood. This sequence originates from a woman aged 18-30 years in good health. The V and J genes are TRBV7-8 and TRBJ2-3; D may be TRBD2 (6 bases). This CDR3 is CASSLGNSGTSTDTQYF. The CDR3 coding sequence is TGTGCCAGCAGCTTAGGGAATAGCGGAACTAGCACAGATACGCAGTATTTT.